This T cell receptor beta chain was identified in a study of T cell repertoires in cytomegalovirus infection. The study's findings and limits: Across the ex vivo response, the dominant clonotypes were HLA-C-restricted CMV-specific TCR beta clonotypes.

The germline gives CDR1 MNHNS, CDR2 SASEGT. The CDR3 contains 12 residues. The V and J ends lost 6 bases and 2 bases, in that order; junction bases with no gene match: 0. On this clonotype itself: Its antigen is still unknown.

MiXCR, applied by TCRdb to the reads, yields one record per CDR3 protein. The sample contains more than 650,000 distinct CDR3 sequences, roughly a third of which appear only once. The sequenced sample consisted of PBMCs. The V gene is TRBV6-1, the J gene TRBJ1-2, with 7 bases that match TRBD1. This TCR came from a human donor in good health (CMV status not recorded). Some clones in this sample may be carry-over from other donors' samples. CDR3 amino acids: CASRDRNYGYTF. As DNA, the CDR3 is TGTGCCAGCAGGGACAGGAACTATGGCTACACCTTC.